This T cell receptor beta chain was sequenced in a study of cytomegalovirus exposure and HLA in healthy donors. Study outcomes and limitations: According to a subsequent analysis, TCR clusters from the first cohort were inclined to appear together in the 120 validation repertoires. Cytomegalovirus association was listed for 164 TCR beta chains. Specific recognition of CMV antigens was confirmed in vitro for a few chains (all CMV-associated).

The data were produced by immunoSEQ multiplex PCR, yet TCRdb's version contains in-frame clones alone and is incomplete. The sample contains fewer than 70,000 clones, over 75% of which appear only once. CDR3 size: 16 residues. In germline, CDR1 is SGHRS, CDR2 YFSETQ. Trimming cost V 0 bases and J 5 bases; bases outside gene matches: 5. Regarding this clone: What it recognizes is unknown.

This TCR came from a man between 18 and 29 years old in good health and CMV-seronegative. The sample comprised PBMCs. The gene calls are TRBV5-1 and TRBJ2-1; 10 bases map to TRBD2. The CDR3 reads CASSLAGTSANNEQFF. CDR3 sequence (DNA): TGCGCCAGCAGCTTGGCCGGGACTAGCGCAAACAATGAGCAGTTCTTC.